The clone carrying this TCR beta chain was recorded once. Its specificity is unknown. Profiled with immunoSEQ multiplex PCR; TCRdb holds only in-frame clones, not every one. The sample includes more than 2 million clones, approximately 94% of them seen just once. These data belong to a study of shared clonotypes between healthy human individuals. This CDR3 has 14 amino acids. Germline values: CDR1 SQVTM, CDR2 ANQGSEA. J gave up 2 bases and V 7 bases, and 11 bases lay outside the gene matches. Findings and caveats of the study: Sharing of clonotypes among donors was expected to vary with sequencing depth. Estimated richness was generally greater in naive than memory subsets. A reduction in generation probabilities was seen for non-shared clonotypes relative to those shared by all four donors.

The specimen was naive CD4+ T cells sorted from blood. Subset reported: CD45RA+ positively selected. The chain has TRBV29-1 and TRBJ2-7; TRBD2 aligns across 7 bases. The TCR sequence derives from a man in his late teens or twenties in good health. The CDR3 nucleotides are TGCAGCGCCCTAGTGGCGGGGGATCCCTACGAGCAGTACTTC. Translated, it gives CSALVAGDPYEQYF.